The 3 T cell receptor beta chains given below trace back to one sample, sequenced in a study of PD-1 blockade in classical Hodgkin lymphoma. Each patient experienced a relapse that followed autologous stem cell transplantation, and brentuximab vedotin exposure varied. TCRdb's copy holds only in-frame clones and misses some; the assay was immunoSEQ multiplex PCR. The sample holds 45,000 to 50,000 clones, roughly 75% seen once. This specimen consisted of peripheral blood mononuclear cells (PBMCs), obtained before the second cycle of nivolumab. Receptor source: a human donor with classical Hodgkin lymphoma.

The rearrangement joins TRBV7-2 to TRBJ1-5, with 7 bases matching TRBD1. V gave up 1 base and J gave up 3 bases; unmatched junction bases: 12. Germline CDR1 reads SGHTA; CDR2 reads FQGNSA. This CDR3 is 18 amino acids long. This chain's CDR3 is CASSLVASGRGNNQPQHF. CDR3 in DNA: TGTGCCAGCAGCTTAGTTGCGTCGGGCAGGGGGAACAATCAGCCCCAGCATTTT.

The rearrangement joins TRBV19 to TRBJ1-2, with 10 bases matching TRBD1. CDR3 length: 17 amino acids. Germline CDR1 and CDR2: LNHDA and SQIVND (reference sequence). V gave up 6 bases and J gave up 4 bases; unmatched junction bases: 14. Here the CDR3 reads CASRPRQGASQIYGYTF. The CDR3 DNA reads as TGTGCCAGTAGACCCAGACAGGGGGCGAGCCAGATCTATGGCTACACCTTC.

The chain carries TRBV14 and TRBJ2-3; tentative D call: TRBD1 (5 bases). This CDR3 has 14 amino acids. Looked up from germline, CDR1 is SGHDN and CDR2 is FVKESK. Trimming stripped 1 base from V and 2 bases from J, with 7 bases between. CDR3 sequence: CASSQATDTDTQYF. In DNA form, the CDR3 reads TGTGCCAGCAGCCAAGCGACAGACACAGATACGCAGTATTTT.